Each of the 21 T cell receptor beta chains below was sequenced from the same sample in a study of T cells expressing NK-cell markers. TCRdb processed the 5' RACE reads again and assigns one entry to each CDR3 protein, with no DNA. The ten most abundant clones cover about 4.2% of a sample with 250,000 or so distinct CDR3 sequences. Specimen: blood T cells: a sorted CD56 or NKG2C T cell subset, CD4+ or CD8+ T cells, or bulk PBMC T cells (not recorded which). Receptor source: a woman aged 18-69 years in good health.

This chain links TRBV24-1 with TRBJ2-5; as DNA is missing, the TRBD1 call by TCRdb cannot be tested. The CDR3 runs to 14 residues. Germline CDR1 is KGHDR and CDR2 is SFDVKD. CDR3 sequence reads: CATSESPRGQTQYF.

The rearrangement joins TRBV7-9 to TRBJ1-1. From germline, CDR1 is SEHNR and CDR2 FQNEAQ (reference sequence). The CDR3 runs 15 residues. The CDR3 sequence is CASSKRTSRRAEAFF.

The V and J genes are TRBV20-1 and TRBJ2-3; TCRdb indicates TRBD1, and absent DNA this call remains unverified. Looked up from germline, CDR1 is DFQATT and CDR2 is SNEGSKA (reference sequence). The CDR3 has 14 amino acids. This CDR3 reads CSARRTGVTDTQYF.

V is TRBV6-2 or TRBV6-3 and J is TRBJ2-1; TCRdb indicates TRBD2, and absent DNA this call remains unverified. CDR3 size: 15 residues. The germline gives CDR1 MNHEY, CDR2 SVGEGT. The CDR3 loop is CASSFSGNLYNEQFF.

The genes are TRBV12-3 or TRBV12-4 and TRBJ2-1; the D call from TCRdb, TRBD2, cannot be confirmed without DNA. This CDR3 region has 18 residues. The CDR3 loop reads CASSLIAGADTGLNEQFF.

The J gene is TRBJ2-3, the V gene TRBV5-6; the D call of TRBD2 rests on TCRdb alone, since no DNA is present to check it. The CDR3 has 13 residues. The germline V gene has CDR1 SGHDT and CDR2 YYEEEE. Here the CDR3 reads CASRGHSSDTQYF.

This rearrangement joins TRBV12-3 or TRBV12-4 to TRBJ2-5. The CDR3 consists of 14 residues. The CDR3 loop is CASSFGRAQETQYF.

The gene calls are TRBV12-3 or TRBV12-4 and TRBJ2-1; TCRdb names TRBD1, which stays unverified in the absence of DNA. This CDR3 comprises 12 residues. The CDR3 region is CASSLQGTEQFF.

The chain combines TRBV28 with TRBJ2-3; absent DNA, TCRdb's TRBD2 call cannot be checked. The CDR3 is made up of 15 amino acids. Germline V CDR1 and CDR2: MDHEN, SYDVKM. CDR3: CASSSPPQDTDTQYF.

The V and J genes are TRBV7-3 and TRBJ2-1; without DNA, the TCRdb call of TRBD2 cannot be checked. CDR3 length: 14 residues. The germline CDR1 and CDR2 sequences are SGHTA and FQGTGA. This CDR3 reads CASSPGTLLNEQFF.

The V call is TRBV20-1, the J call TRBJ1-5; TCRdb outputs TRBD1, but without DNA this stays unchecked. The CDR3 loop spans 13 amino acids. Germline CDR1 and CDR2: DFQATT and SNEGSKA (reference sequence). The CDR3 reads CSAIDRGGQPQHF.

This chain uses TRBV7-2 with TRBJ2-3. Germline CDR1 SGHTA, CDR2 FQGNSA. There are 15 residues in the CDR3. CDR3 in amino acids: CASSEWRTSTDTQYF.

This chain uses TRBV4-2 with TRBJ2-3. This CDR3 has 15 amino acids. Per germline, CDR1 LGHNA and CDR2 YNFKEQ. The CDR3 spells CASSQGVRTVDTQYF.

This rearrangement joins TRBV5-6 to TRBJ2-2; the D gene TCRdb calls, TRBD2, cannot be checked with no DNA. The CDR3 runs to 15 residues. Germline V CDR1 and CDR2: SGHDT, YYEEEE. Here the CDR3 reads CASSLGGENTGELFF.

The CDR3 is CASSQGQSQETQYF. The V call is TRBV4-2, the J call TRBJ2-5; TCRdb's assignment of TRBD1 cannot be checked, as there is no DNA. Germline CDR1 LGHNA, CDR2 YNFKEQ. This CDR3 contains 14 residues.

CDR3 residues: CASSPNSAYNSPLHF. V is TRBV9 and J is TRBJ1-6. This CDR3 contains 15 residues. Germline V CDR1 and CDR2: SGDLS, YYNGEE.

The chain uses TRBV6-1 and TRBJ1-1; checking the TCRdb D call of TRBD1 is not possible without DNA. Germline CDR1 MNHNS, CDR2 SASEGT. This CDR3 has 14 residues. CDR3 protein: CASTIKGERAEAFF.

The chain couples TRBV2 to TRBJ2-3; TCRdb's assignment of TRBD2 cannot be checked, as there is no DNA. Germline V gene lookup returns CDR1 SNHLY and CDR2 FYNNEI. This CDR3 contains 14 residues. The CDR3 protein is CASRNSGGTDTQYF.

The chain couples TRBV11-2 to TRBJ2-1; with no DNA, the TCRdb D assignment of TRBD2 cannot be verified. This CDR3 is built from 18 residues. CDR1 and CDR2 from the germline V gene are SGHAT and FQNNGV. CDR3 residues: CASSARGRTSGSGNEQFF. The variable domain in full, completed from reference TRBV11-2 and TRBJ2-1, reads EAGVAQSPRYKIIEKRQSVAFWCNPISGHATLYWYQQILGQGPKLLIQFQNNGVVDDSQLPKDRFSAERLKGVDSTLKIQPAKLEDSAVYLCASSARGRTSGSGNEQFFGPGTRLTVL.

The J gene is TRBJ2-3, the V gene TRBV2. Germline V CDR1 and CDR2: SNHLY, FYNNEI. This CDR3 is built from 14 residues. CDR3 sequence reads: CASKSDRSTDTQYF. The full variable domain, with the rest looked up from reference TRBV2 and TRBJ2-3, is EPEVTQTPSHQVTQMGQEVILRCVPISNHLYFYWYRQILGQKVEFLVSFYNNEISEKSEIFDDQFSVERPDGSNFTLKIRSTKLEDSAMYFCASKSDRSTDTQYFGPGTRLTVL.

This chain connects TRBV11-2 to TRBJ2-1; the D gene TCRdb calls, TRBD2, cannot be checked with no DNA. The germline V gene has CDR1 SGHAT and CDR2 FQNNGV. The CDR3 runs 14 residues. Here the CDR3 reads CASGGRWAYNEQFF.